This T cell receptor (beta chain) is from a study of T cell repertoires in cytomegalovirus infection. Study details: Matching HLA type, along with CMV infection, was indicated by public TCR beta signatures.

This clonotype was seen at least ten times. Its antigen is not known. Study results and caveats: The ex vivo response showed dominance by HLA-C-restricted CMV-specific TCR beta clonotypes.

TCRdb independently ran MiXCR on the reads; one entry per CDR3 protein. This sample carries around 550,000 distinct CDR3 sequences, around 27% of them seen once, and the ten largest clones take less than 15%. Sequencing was done on a sample of PBMCs. The sequence was obtained from a human donor in good health (CMV status not recorded). Some clones in this sample may be carry-over from other donors' samples.

CDR3 region: CASSWDRNNQPQHF. CDR3 nucleotides: TGTGCCAGCAGCTGGGACAGAAACAATCAGCCCCAGCATTTT. The chain joins TRBV12-3 or TRBV12-4 to TRBJ1-5; TRBD1 matches 7 bases. V lost 6 bases, J lost 3 bases, and 5 bases stayed unmatched. CDR3 length equals 14 residues.